One sample yielded the 10 T cell receptor beta chains listed below, sequenced in a study of T cell repertoires in cytomegalovirus infection. Their target antigens are unknown. TCRdb ran MiXCR on the reads and lists one entry per CDR3 protein. The sample lists 600,000 to 700,000 distinct CDR3 sequences; 33% were seen once. The material sequenced was cultured PBMCs, taken from culture after CMV antigen stimulation. The receptor source for this set is a human donor in good health (CMV status not recorded). Some clones in this sample may be carry-over from other donors' samples.

This clonotype was observed a handful of times. The rearrangement links TRBV12-3 or TRBV12-4 to TRBJ2-1; 12 bases fit TRBD2. V lost 7 bases, J lost 2 bases, and 3 bases stayed unmatched. The CDR3 is made up of 15 amino acids. This CDR3 reads CASTSGRAAYNEQFF. The CDR3 bases are TGTGCCAGCACTAGCGGGAGGGCAGCCTACAATGAGCAGTTCTTC.

In this sample, this clonotype turned up a few times. The chain links TRBV19 to TRBJ2-2, with TRBD1 matching 9 bases. With V trimmed by 7 bases and J by 5 bases, 8 bases remained unmatched. Per the germline V gene, CDR1 is LNHDA and CDR2 is SQIVND (reference sequence). The CDR3 is 15 amino acids. DNA of the CDR3: TGTGCCAGTAATCCGACAGGGGGTGATACCGGGGAGCTGTTTTTT. Encoded protein: CASNPTGGDTGELFF. Together with reference TRBV19 and TRBJ2-2, the CDR3 gives the full variable domain: DGGITQSPKYLFRKEGQNVTLSCEQNLNHDAMYWYRQDPGQGLRLIYYSQIVNDFQKGDIAEGYSVSREKKESFPLTVTSAQKNPTAFYLCASNPTGGDTGELFFGEGSRLTVL.

This clonotype was counted between two and nine times. The chain recombines TRBV7-9 with TRBJ2-1; 7 nucleotides line up with TRBD2. The CDR3 is made up of 14 amino acids. Germline-derived CDR1 and CDR2 are SEHNR and FQNEAQ (reference sequence). Germline trimming cut 3 bases from V and 5 bases from J; bases unmatched to any gene: 4. The CDR3 coding sequence is TGTGCCAGCAGCTTTGGACTAGGCCACAATGAGCAGTTCTTC. Its protein is CASSFGLGHNEQFF.

The chain couples TRBV30 to TRBJ1-4; D gene unclear. This CDR3 has 12 residues. Germline V lookup: CDR1 GTSNPN, CDR2 SVGIG (reference sequence). The V and J ends lost 3 bases and 10 bases respectively, with 12 bases between them. CDR3 in DNA: TGTGCCTGGAGATCATACTCCAGAAAACTGTTTTTT. It codes for CAWRSYSRKLFF. Full variable domain (remainder filled in from reference TRBV30 and TRBJ1-4): SQTIHQWPATLVQPVGSPLSLECTVEGTSNPNLYWYRQAAGRGLQLLFYSVGIGQISSEVPQNLSASRPQDRQFILSSKKLLLSDSGFYLCAWRSYSRKLFFGSGTQLSVL.

This sequence joins TRBV18 and TRBJ2-6; the D is unclear. Germline CDR1 KGHSH, CDR2 LQKENI. V gave up 3 bases and J gave up 4 bases, with 7 bases separating them. This CDR3 comprises 14 residues. The DNA for the CDR3 is TGTGCCAGCTCACCCCGAGGAGGGGCCAACGTCCTGACTTTC. It translates to CASSPRGGANVLTF. The variable domain in full, with the rest retrieved from reference TRBV18 and TRBJ2-6, is NAGVMQNPRHLVRRRGQEARLRCSPMKGHSHVYWYRQLPEEGLKFMVYLQKENIIDESGMPKERFSAEFPKEGPSILRIQQVVRGDSAAYFCASSPRGGANVLTFGAGSRLTVL.

The rearrangement joins TRBV5-4 to TRBJ1-2; 7 nucleotides align to TRBD1. The CDR3 is made up of 14 amino acids. The V gene's germline CDR1 is SGHNT and CDR2 YYREEE (reference sequence). V lost 6 bases, J lost 1 base, and 6 bases stayed unmatched. CDR3 residues: CASTGQAINYGYTF. The CDR3 region has the DNA TGTGCCAGCACCGGACAGGCCATTAACTATGGCTACACCTTC.

This clonotype was seen more than once but under ten times. The chain couples TRBV12-3 or TRBV12-4 to TRBJ1-1, with no clear D. The V and J ends lost 6 bases and 2 bases respectively, with 7 bases between them. This CDR3 is built from 12 residues. DNA of the CDR3: TGTGCCAGCAGCCACGGAAACACTGAAGCTTTCTTT. It yields the protein CASSHGNTEAFF.

This clonotype was seen more than once but under ten times. V and J are TRBV18 and TRBJ1-1, with TRBD1 identical over 9 bases. The V and J ends lost 3 bases and 4 bases, in that order; junction bases with no gene match: 6. Germline V CDR1 and CDR2: KGHSH, LQKENI. The CDR3 sequence is 15 residues long. The CDR3, as DNA: TGTGCCAGCTCACCTGGGACAGGGTTAGGCACTGAAGCTTTCTTT. Amino acid sequence: CASSPGTGLGTEAFF. Complete variable domain (other parts from reference TRBV18 and TRBJ1-1): NAGVMQNPRHLVRRRGQEARLRCSPMKGHSHVYWYRQLPEEGLKFMVYLQKENIIDESGMPKERFSAEFPKEGPSILRIQQVVRGDSAAYFCASSPGTGLGTEAFFGQGTRLTVV.

The chain uses TRBV5-4 and TRBJ2-7; weak D call: TRBD2 (6 bases). The length of the CDR3 is 14 residues. From germline, CDR1 is SGHNT and CDR2 YYREEE (reference sequence). V was pared by 0 bases and J by 7 bases, with 14 bases between. CDR3 bases: TGTGCCAGCAGCTTGGCGGGAGAATCCTTAGAGCAGTACTTC. This encodes CASSLAGESLEQYF.

This clonotype was detected only a few times. The chain joins TRBV7-9 to TRBJ1-1, with D possibly TRBD1 on 5 matching bases. This CDR3 comprises 16 residues. Germline V gene lookup returns CDR1 SEHNR and CDR2 FQNEAQ (reference sequence). V was shortened by 4 bases and J by 1 base, with 16 bases between the two germline ends. For the CDR3, the DNA is TGTGCCAGCAGCTATCTGGGACGCGTCCCGAACACTGAAGCTTTCTTT. Its translation: CASSYLGRVPNTEAFF.